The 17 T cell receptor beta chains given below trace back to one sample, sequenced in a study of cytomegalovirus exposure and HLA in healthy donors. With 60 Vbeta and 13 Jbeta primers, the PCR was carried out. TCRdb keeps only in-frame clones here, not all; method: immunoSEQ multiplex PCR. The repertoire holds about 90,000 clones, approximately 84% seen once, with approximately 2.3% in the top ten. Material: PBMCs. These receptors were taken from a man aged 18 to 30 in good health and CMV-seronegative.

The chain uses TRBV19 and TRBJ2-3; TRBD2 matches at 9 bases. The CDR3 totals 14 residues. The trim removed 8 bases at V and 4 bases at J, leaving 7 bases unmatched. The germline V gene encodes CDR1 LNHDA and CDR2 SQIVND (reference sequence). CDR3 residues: CASRLAGVADTQYF. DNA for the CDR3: TGTGCCAGTCGCTTAGCGGGAGTCGCAGATACGCAGTATTTT.

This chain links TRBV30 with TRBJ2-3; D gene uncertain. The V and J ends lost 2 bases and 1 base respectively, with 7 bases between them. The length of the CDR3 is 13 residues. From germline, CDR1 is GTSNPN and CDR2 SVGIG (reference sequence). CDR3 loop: CAWSLTGTDTQYF. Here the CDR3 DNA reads TGTGCCTGGAGTCTCACAGGCACAGATACGCAGTATTTT.

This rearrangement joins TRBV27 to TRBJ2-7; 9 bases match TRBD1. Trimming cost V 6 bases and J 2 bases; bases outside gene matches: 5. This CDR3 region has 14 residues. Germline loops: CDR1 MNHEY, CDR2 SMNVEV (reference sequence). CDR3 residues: CASRQQGAAYEQYF. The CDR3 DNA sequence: TGTGCCAGCAGACAACAGGGGGCGGCCTACGAGCAGTACTTC.

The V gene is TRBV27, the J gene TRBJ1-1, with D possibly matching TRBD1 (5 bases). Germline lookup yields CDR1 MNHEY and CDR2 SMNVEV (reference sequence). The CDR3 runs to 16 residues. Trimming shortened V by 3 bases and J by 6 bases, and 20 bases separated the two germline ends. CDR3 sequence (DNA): TGTGCCAGCAGTTTTCTGGGGACGGGAGGCTCGGCTGAAGCTTTCTTT. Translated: CASSFLGTGGSAEAFF.

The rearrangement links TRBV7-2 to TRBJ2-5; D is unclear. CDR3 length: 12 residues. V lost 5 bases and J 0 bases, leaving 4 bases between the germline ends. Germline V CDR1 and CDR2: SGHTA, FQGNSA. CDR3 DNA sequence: TGTGCCAGCAGCCCTTACCAAGAGACCCAGTACTTC. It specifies CASSPYQETQYF.

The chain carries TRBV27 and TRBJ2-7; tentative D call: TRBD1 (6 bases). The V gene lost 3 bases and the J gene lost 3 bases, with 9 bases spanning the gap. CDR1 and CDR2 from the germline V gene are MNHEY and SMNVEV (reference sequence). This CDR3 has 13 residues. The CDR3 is CASSLGRGYEQYF. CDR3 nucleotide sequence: TGTGCCAGCAGTTTGGGCAGGGGCTACGAGCAGTACTTC.

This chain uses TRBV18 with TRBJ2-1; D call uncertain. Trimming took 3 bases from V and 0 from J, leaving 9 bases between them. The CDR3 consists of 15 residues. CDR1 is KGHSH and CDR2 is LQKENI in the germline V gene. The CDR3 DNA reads TGTGCCAGCTCACCTAAGCACAGCTCCTACAATGAGCAGTTCTTC. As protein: CASSPKHSSYNEQFF.

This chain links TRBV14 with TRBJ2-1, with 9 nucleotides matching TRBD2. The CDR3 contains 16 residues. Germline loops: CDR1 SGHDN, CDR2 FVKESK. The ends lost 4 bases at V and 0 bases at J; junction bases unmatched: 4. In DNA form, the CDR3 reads TGTGCCAGCAGCCCCGATAGCGGGAGCTCCTACAATGAGCAGTTCTTC. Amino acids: CASSPDSGSSYNEQFF.

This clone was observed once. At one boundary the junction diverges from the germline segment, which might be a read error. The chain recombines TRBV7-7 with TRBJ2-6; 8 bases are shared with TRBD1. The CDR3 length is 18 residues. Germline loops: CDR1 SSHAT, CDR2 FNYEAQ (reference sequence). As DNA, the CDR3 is TGTGCTAGCAGCCCCCGGACAGGGAAAAACTCTGGGGCCAACGTCCTGACTTTC. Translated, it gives CASSPRTGKNSGANVLTF.

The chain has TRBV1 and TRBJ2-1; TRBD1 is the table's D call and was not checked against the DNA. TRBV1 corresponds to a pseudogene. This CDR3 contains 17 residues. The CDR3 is CTSSQGLVTGHPYEQFF. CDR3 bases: TGCACCAGCAGCCAAGGGCTAGTGACAGGGCACCCTTATGAGCAGTTCTTC.

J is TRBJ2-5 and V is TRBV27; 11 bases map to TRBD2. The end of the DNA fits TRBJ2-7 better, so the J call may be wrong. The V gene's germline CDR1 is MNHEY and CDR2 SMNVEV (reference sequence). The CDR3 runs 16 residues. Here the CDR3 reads CASSFRGLAATYEQYF. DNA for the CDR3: TGTGCCAGCAGTTTCCGGGGACTAGCGGCCACCTACGAGCAGTACTTC.

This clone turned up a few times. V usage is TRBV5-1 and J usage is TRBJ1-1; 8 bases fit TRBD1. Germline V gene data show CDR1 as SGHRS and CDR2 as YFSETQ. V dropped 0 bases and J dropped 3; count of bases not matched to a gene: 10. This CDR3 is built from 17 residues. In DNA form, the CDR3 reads TGCGCCAGCAGCTTGGTGGGGTCAGGGGGCGCATACACTGAAGCTTTCTTT. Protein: CASSLVGSGGAYTEAFF.

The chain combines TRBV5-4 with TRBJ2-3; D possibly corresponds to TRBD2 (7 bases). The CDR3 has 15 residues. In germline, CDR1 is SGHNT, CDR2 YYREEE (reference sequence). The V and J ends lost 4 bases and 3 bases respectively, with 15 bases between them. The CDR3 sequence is CASSRRTRGTDTQYF. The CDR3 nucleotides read TGTGCCAGCAGCCGAAGGACTAGGGGGACAGATACGCAGTATTTT.

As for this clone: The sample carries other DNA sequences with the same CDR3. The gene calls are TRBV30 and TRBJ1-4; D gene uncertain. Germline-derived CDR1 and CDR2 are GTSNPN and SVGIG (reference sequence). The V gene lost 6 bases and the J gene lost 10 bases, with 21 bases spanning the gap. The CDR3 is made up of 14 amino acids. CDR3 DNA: TGTGCCTGCGATACCGGGTTTGGAGGTGGAAAACTGTTTTTT. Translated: CACDTGFGGGKLFF. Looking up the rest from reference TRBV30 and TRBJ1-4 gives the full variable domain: SQTIHQWPATLVQPVGSPLSLECTVEGTSNPNLYWYRQAAGRGLQLLFYSVGIGQISSEVPQNLSASRPQDRQFILSSKKLLLSDSGFYLCACDTGFGGGKLFFGSGTQLSVL.

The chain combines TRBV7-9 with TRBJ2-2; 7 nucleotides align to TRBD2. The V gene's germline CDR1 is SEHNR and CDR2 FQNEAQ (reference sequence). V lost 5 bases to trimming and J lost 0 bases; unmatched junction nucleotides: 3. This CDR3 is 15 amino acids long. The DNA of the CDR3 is TGTGCCAGCAGCCCAAGCGGGACGAACACCGGGGAGCTGTTTTTT. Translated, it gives CASSPSGTNTGELFF.

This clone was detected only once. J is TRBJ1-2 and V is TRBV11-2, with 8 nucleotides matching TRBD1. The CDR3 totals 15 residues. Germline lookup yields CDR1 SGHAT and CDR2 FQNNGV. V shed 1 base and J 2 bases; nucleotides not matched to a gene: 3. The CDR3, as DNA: TGTGCCAGCAGCTTAGGACAGGGGCCAAACTATGGCTACACCTTC. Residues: CASSLGQGPNYGYTF.

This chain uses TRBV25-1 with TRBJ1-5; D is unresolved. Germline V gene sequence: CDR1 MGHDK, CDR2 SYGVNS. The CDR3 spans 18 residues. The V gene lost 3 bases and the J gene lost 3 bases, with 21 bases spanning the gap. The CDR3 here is CASSDGKGYGGNNQPQHF. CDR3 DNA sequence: TGTGCCAGCAGTGACGGGAAGGGTTATGGAGGTAACAATCAGCCCCAGCATTTT.